Below, 26 T cell receptor beta chains from the same sample are listed, as sequenced in a study of T cell responses to AZD1222 COVID-19 vaccine. Data came from immunoSEQ multiplex PCR; TCRdb stores just in-frame clones and leaves some out. This sample has about 93,000 clones, with roughly 89% found just once. The specimen was peripheral blood, collected on day 0 of MenACWY control vaccination. These receptors were obtained from an adult in good health.

The chain is built from TRBV28 and TRBJ2-3; no clear D. From germline, CDR1 is MDHEN and CDR2 SYDVKM. Trimming pared 5 bases from V and 0 bases from J, leaving 9 bases between. This CDR3 comprises 14 residues. CDR3 region: CASSNDGSTDTQYF. DNA for the CDR3: TGTGCCAGCAGTAACGACGGGAGCACAGATACGCAGTATTTT.

The chain employs TRBV27 and TRBJ2-7; no reliable D call. Germline V gene lookup returns CDR1 MNHEY and CDR2 SMNVEV (reference sequence). The CDR3 is made up of 14 amino acids. The germline V and J ends were trimmed by 3 bases and 4 bases, with 13 bases remaining between them. CDR3: CASSLHRTFYEQYF. CDR3 coding DNA: TGTGCCAGCAGTTTGCACAGAACCTTTTACGAGCAGTACTTC.

This clone was seen once. The gene calls are TRBV7-2 and TRBJ2-2; 7 bases are a match to TRBD1. Looked up from germline, CDR1 is SGHTA and CDR2 is FQGNSA. The CDR3 length is 14 residues. V shed 7 bases and J 4 bases; nucleotides not matched to a gene: 6. The CDR3 loop reads CASIDRTGTGELFF. CDR3 nucleotides: TGTGCCAGCATAGACAGGACAGGCACCGGGGAGCTGTTTTTT.

The chain couples TRBV9 to TRBJ2-7; the D is unclear. Germline CDR1 SGDLS, CDR2 YYNGEE. Trimming shortened V by 0 bases and J by 0 bases, and 10 bases separated the two germline ends. This CDR3 is built from 15 residues. CDR3 protein: CASSVEAALSYEQYF. The CDR3 DNA reads TGTGCCAGCAGCGTAGAGGCAGCCCTCTCCTACGAGCAGTACTTC. Together with reference TRBV9 and TRBJ2-7, the CDR3 gives the full variable domain: DSGVTQTPKHLITATGQRVTLRCSPRSGDLSVYWYQQSLDQGLQFLIQYYNGEERAKGNILERFSAQQFPDLHSELNLSSLELGDSALYFCASSVEAALSYEQYFGPGTRLTVT.

The table lists this clone with a count of one. The gene calls are TRBV7-6 and TRBJ1-3, with no clear D. The CDR3 totals 15 residues. V was trimmed by 1 base and J by 0 bases, leaving 7 bases between them. Germline CDR1 is SGHVS and CDR2 is FNYEAQ. The DNA of the CDR3 is TGTGCCAGCAGCTTAGGCGGCTTCTCTGGAAACACCATATATTTT. This codes for CASSLGGFSGNTIYF.

The gene calls are TRBV6-5 and TRBJ2-7; TRBD2 is a possible D gene (7 bases). Trimming left V 2 bases short and J 5 bases short, with 16 bases between. Germline CDR1 and CDR2: MNHEY and SVGAGI. CDR3 length equals 15 residues. The CDR3 DNA is TGTGCCAGCAGTTACGTGGTCGGGGGGCGGAACGAGCAGTACTTC. Translation gives CASSYVVGGRNEQYF.

Notes on this clone: Because it lacks the conserved phenylalanine or tryptophan at the end, this CDR3 is likely a read error. V is TRBV5-1 and J is TRBJ1-3; no firm D call. The V end lost 2 bases, the J end lost 0 bases, and 9 bases lay between the germline ends. Germline values: CDR1 SGHRS, CDR2 YFSETQ. The CDR3 is 15 residues long. The CDR3 region has the DNA TGCGCCAGCAGCTTAGACTGGACCTCTGGAAACACCATATATTCT. Protein: CASSLDWTSGNTIYS.

V usage is TRBV16 and J usage is TRBJ1-1, with 8 nucleotides matching TRBD1. The ends lost 3 bases at V and 5 bases at J; junction bases unmatched: 2. The CDR3 contains 13 residues. Germline assignment: CDR1 KGHSY and CDR2 FQNENV. The DNA for the CDR3 is TGTGCCAGCAGCCAGGACAGGGTGACTGAAGCTTTCTTT. Translation: CASSQDRVTEAFF.

The chain links TRBV6-5 to TRBJ2-1; the D call may be TRBD1 or TRBD2 (5 bases each). V was pared by 6 bases and J by 4 bases, with 16 bases between. This CDR3 has 15 amino acids. Per the germline V gene, CDR1 is MNHEY and CDR2 is SVGAGI. CDR3 in DNA: TGTGCCAGCAGCGACGGGGCATCTGGGTACAATGAGCAGTTCTTC. Translation gives CASSDGASGYNEQFF.

This clone was seen just once. The gene calls are TRBV25-1 and TRBJ2-5; D uncertain. The CDR3 contains 15 residues. The V end was cut by 4 bases, the J end by 2 bases, with 14 bases between. CDR1 is MGHDK and CDR2 is SYGVNS in the germline V gene. The CDR3 is CASSVDGGPQETQYF. The CDR3 bases are TGTGCCAGCAGTGTGGACGGCGGTCCTCAAGAGACCCAGTACTTC.

The chain uses TRBV27 and TRBJ2-6; 10 nucleotides line up with TRBD1. CDR1 is MNHEY and CDR2 is SMNVEV in the germline V gene (reference sequence). The length of the CDR3 is 17 residues. The trim removed 4 bases at V and 2 bases at J, leaving 5 bases unmatched. The CDR3 nucleotides read TGTGCCAGCAGTTCCTGGACAGGGGGAGCTGGGGCCAACGTCCTGACTTTC. It is translated as CASSSWTGGAGANVLTF.

V is TRBV2 and J is TRBJ1-1; D is unresolved. The CDR3 extends over 12 amino acids. The germline V and J ends were trimmed by 5 bases and 0 bases, with 4 bases remaining between them. Per the germline V gene, CDR1 is SNHLY and CDR2 is FYNNEI. The CDR3 protein is CASSMLNTEAFF. The CDR3 nucleotides read TGTGCCAGCAGTATGCTGAACACTGAAGCTTTCTTT.

Only one count was recorded for this clone. The chain uses TRBV11-3 and TRBJ2-1; possibly TRBD1 or TRBD2 for D (5 bases each). Per the germline V gene, CDR1 is SGHNT and CDR2 is YENEEA. This CDR3 spans 14 amino acids. The V end was cut by 1 base, the J end by 5 bases, with 9 bases between. The CDR3 loop is CASSLGLGDNEQFF. The CDR3 DNA sequence: TGTGCCAGCAGCTTAGGGTTGGGGGACAATGAGCAGTTCTTC.

The V gene is TRBV10-1, the J gene TRBJ1-2, with D hard to call. This CDR3 has 14 residues. Germline-derived CDR1 and CDR2 are WNHNN and SYGVQD (reference sequence). The V end lost 4 bases, the J end lost 1 base, and 10 bases lay between the germline ends. CDR3 sequence (DNA): TGCGCCAGCAGTGCACGGCAACTTAACTATGGCTACACCTTC. It codes for CASSARQLNYGYTF.

The rearrangement links TRBV11-3 to TRBJ2-3; D is ambiguous. The germline V gene encodes CDR1 SGHNT and CDR2 YENEEA. This CDR3 is built from 11 residues. The V and J ends lost 3 bases and 6 bases respectively, with 4 bases between them. The CDR3 bases are TGTGCCAGCAGCTTCGGGGATACGCAGTATTTT. Amino acids: CASSFGDTQYF.

The rearrangement links TRBV7-2 to TRBJ1-6; 8 bases match TRBD1. The V gene end was trimmed by 5 bases and the J gene end by 7 bases; junction bases not matched to a gene: 4. The CDR3 extends over 14 amino acids. Germline-derived CDR1 and CDR2 are SGHTA and FQGNSA. The chain's CDR3 is CASSPRQGNSPLHF. For the CDR3, the DNA is TGTGCCAGCAGCCCCAGACAGGGGAATTCACCCCTCCACTTT.

The chain carries TRBV9 and TRBJ2-6, with TRBD2 matching 9 bases. This CDR3 contains 22 residues. The germline gives CDR1 SGDLS, CDR2 YYNGEE. With 4 bases clipped from V and 4 bases from J, the junction kept 24 bases outside the gene matches. The CDR3 region is CASSFSRDLSRRGGTGANVLTF. CDR3 bases: TGTGCCAGCAGCTTCAGCCGGGACCTCTCTAGGCGGGGGGGAACCGGGGCCAACGTCCTGACTTTC.

This sequence joins TRBV5-1 and TRBJ2-2, with 11 bases lining up with TRBD1. The trim removed 3 bases at V and 2 bases at J, leaving 12 bases unmatched. This CDR3 has 19 amino acids. CDR1 SGHRS and CDR2 YFSETQ come from the germline V gene. CDR3 region: CASSSRPRTGGLNTGELFF. The CDR3 bases are TGCGCCAGCAGCTCCCGTCCGAGGACAGGGGGCTTAAACACCGGGGAGCTGTTTTTT.

This clone was picked up one time. The J gene is TRBJ2-2, the V gene TRBV7-3, with D tentatively TRBD2 (5 bases). V gave up 1 base and J gave up 8 bases, with 14 bases separating them. Germline V lookup: CDR1 SGHTA, CDR2 FQGTGA. The CDR3 extends over 15 amino acids. This chain's CDR3 is CASSLNPSGVGELFF. CDR3 DNA sequence: TGTGCCAGCAGCTTAAATCCATCCGGGGTTGGGGAGCTGTTTTTT.

The chain uses TRBV18 and TRBJ1-2; TRBD1 is a possible D gene (6 bases). The CDR3 runs to 16 residues. Germline V CDR1 and CDR2: KGHSH, LQKENI. Trimming took off 6 bases at V and 1 base at J, with 18 bases between the two ends. The CDR3 coding sequence is TGTGCCAGCTCCCCAGGGCCCAGACAGGTTAACTATGGCTACACCTTC. Translated: CASSPGPRQVNYGYTF.

This sequence joins TRBV30 and TRBJ1-2; D not resolved. V was cut by 0 bases and J by 4 bases, with 9 bases left in between. This CDR3 spans 13 amino acids. From germline, CDR1 is GTSNPN and CDR2 SVGIG (reference sequence). For the CDR3, the DNA is TGTGCCTGGAGTGTACGGGGAATCTATGGCTACACCTTC. It encodes CAWSVRGIYGYTF.

The chain has TRBV28 and TRBJ2-1; D remains ambiguous. The CDR3 is 11 amino acids. In germline, CDR1 is MDHEN, CDR2 SYDVKM. V lost 3 bases and J 9 bases, leaving 6 bases between the germline ends. The CDR3 region is CASSFRLEQFF. The CDR3 region has the DNA TGTGCCAGCAGTTTTAGGCTTGAGCAGTTCTTC.

The chain carries TRBV4-1 and TRBJ1-4; the D is unclear. CDR1 and CDR2 from the germline V gene are MGHRA and YSYEKL. Trimming left V 0 bases short and J 0 bases short, with 8 bases between. The CDR3 is 16 residues long. Here the CDR3 DNA reads TGCGCCAGCAGCCAAGATCAGGCAACAACTAATGAAAAACTGTTTTTT. Translation: CASSQDQATTNEKLFF.

This CDR3 reads CASSLGQSTNEKLFF. In nucleotides, the CDR3 is TGCGCCAGCAGCTTGGGACAATCAACTAATGAAAAACTGTTTTTT. This chain links TRBV5-1 with TRBJ1-4; D gene unclear. The length of the CDR3 is 15 residues. V lost 0 bases and J 0 bases, leaving 6 bases between the germline ends. Per the germline V gene, CDR1 is SGHRS and CDR2 is YFSETQ.

The gene calls are TRBV6-1 and TRBJ1-1; 8 bases line up with TRBD1. V lost 4 bases and J lost 5; bases outside the gene matches: 15. This CDR3 region has 17 residues. Germline loops: CDR1 MNHNS, CDR2 SASEGT. In DNA, the CDR3 is TGTGCCAGCAGTGCAACCAGGGACAGGAGATTTGAGACTGAAGCTTTCTTT. Translating it yields CASSATRDRRFETEAFF.

The gene calls are TRBV19 and TRBJ1-1; TRBD1 aligns across 9 bases. V trimming: 0 bases; J trimming: 3 bases; junction bases outside the gene matches: 5. Germline loops: CDR1 LNHDA, CDR2 SQIVND (reference sequence). The CDR3 covers 16 residues. Here the CDR3 DNA reads TGTGCCAGTAGTATAGATTCGACAGGGGGGGACACTGAAGCTTTCTTT. This translates into CASSIDSTGGDTEAFF.